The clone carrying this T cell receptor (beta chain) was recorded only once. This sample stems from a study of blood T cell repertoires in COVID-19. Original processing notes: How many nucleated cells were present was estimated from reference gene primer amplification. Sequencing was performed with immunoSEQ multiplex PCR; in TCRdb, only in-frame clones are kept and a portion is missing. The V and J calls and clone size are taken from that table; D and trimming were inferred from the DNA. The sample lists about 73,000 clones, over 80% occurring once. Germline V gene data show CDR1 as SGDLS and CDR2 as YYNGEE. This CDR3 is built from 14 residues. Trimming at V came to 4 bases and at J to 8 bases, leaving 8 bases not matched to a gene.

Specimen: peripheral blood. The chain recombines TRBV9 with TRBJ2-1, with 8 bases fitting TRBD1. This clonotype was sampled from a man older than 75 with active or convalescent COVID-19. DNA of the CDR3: TGTGCCAGCAGCCCACGGACAGGGACGGATGAGCAGTTCTTC. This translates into CASSPRTGTDEQFF.